The 22 T cell receptor beta chains reported below all come from one sample, sequenced in a study of shared clonotypes between healthy human individuals. This table comes from immunoSEQ multiplex PCR, and its TCRdb copy is limited to in-frame clones, with some not included. Of some 450,000 clones listed, around 77% were seen once; the top ten hold around 11%. Sequenced input: PBMCs. These receptors all come from a woman aged 40-49 years in good health. Some clones in this sample may be carry-over from other donors' samples.

This sequence joins TRBV28 and TRBJ1-2; TRBD1 agrees at 7 bases. V lost 6 bases, J lost 4 bases, and 11 bases stayed unmatched. Germline CDR1 MDHEN, CDR2 SYDVKM. The CDR3 spans 15 residues. CDR3 DNA: TGTGCCAGCAGCGACTACAGGGGATTTAGCTATGGCTACACCTTC. Translation: CASSDYRGFSYGYTF.

The CDR3 DNA follows: TGTGCCAGCAGGGGGCGGACGGCAAACACTGAAGCTTTCTTT. Amino acid sequence: CASRGRTANTEAFF. V usage is TRBV2 and J usage is TRBJ1-1, with TRBD1 as a possible D gene (5 bases). The CDR3 spans 14 residues. V was trimmed by 6 bases and J by 2 bases, leaving 13 bases between them. Germline V gene data show CDR1 as SNHLY and CDR2 as FYNNEI.

The J gene is TRBJ2-7, the V gene TRBV6-5; possibly TRBD1 for D (5 bases). The CDR3 runs 13 residues. Trimming removed 3 bases from V and 7 bases from J, with 13 bases in between. Per the germline V gene, CDR1 is MNHEY and CDR2 is SVGAGI. CDR3 nucleotides: TGTGCCAGCAGTTATAGGGGCTTGGGAGAGCAGTACTTC. Translating gives CASSYRGLGEQYF.

The chain uses TRBV7-8 and TRBJ1-4; D gene unclear. The V gene lost 1 base and the J gene lost 8 bases, with 5 bases spanning the gap. CDR1 and CDR2 from the germline V gene are SGHVS and FQNEAQ. The CDR3 loop spans 12 amino acids. The DNA for the CDR3 is TGTGCCAGCAGCTTAGGTTGGGAAAAACTGTTTTTT. Encoded protein: CASSLGWEKLFF.

The sample holds one count of this clone. This chain's CDR3 is CASSVGNYEQYF. The CDR3 DNA sequence: TGTGCCAGCAGCGTCGGCAACTACGAGCAGTACTTC. The rearrangement uses TRBV5-4 and TRBJ2-7; D is undetermined. CDR1 SGHNT and CDR2 YYREEE come from the germline V gene (reference sequence). CDR3 length equals 12 residues. V lost 4 bases to trimming and J lost 3 bases, with 8 bases between them.

The rearrangement joins TRBV5-4 to TRBJ1-4; a possible D gene is TRBD1 (6 bases). This CDR3 is built from 16 residues. Trimming shortened V by 0 bases and J by 4 bases, and 13 bases separated the two germline ends. Germline CDR1 reads SGHNT; CDR2 reads YYREEE (reference sequence). CDR3: CASSLGTGRNNEKLFF. CDR3 sequence (DNA): TGTGCCAGCAGCTTGGGTACAGGGCGTAATAATGAAAAACTGTTTTTT.

On this clone: A much larger clone differs from this one at a single base, so this may be a read error. The sample contains more than one DNA sequence encoding this CDR3. The chain has TRBV4-1 and TRBJ2-7; 9 nucleotides agree with TRBD2. The CDR3 is made up of 16 amino acids. V lost 3 bases, J lost 2 bases, and 8 bases stayed unmatched. Germline V gene lookup returns CDR1 MGHRA and CDR2 YSYEKL. This CDR3 reads CASSQLTSGRPYEQYF. The CDR3 nucleotides are TGCGCCAGCAGCCAGCTGACTAGCGGACGCCCCTACGAGCAGTACTTC.

This clone was counted a single time. V and J are TRBV9 and TRBJ1-5, with 7 bases matching TRBD1. In germline, CDR1 is SGDLS, CDR2 YYNGEE. V lost 3 bases, J lost 3 bases, and 3 bases stayed unmatched. The CDR3 spans 14 residues. For the CDR3, the DNA is TGTGCCAGCAGCGCGGACAGGTTCAATCAGCCCCAGCATTTT. The encoded protein is CASSADRFNQPQHF.

This clone was found a few times. The J gene is TRBJ1-6, the V gene TRBV7-2; perhaps TRBD1 as D (5 bases). CDR3 length: 15 amino acids. V lost 0 bases and J lost 10, with 13 bases in between. Germline values: CDR1 SGHTA, CDR2 FQGNSA. The CDR3 nucleotides read TGTGCCAGCAGCTTAGCGATGCAGGGAGGGTCACCCCTCCACTTT. Encoded protein: CASSLAMQGGSPLHF.

The rearrangement uses TRBV6-5 and TRBJ1-2; no firm D call. The V gene lost 6 bases and the J gene lost 8 bases, with 16 bases spanning the gap. This CDR3 has 13 residues. The germline gives CDR1 MNHEY, CDR2 SVGAGI. CDR3 residues: CASSTGFLSGYTF. The CDR3 nucleotides read TGTGCCAGCAGCACGGGCTTTCTTAGCGGCTACACCTTC.

This clone has ten or more counts. CDR3 sequence: CASSERPGNTGELFF. The CDR3 DNA reads TGTGCCAGCAGTGAAAGGCCAGGGAACACCGGGGAGCTGTTTTTT. This chain uses TRBV6-1 with TRBJ2-2, with unresolved D. V lost 2 bases, J lost 1 base, and 8 bases lay in between. There are 15 residues in the CDR3. CDR1 is MNHNS and CDR2 is SASEGT in the germline V gene.

Comment on this clone: One base away lies a much larger clone, so this may be a sequencing read error. The chain joins TRBV7-2 to TRBJ2-7, with D maybe TRBD2 (6 bases). This CDR3 region has 15 residues. Germline loops: CDR1 SGHTA, CDR2 FQGNSA. The germline V and J ends were trimmed by 2 bases and 6 bases, with 17 bases remaining between them. The chain's CDR3 is CASSLTRGSVSEQYF. CDR3 DNA: TGTGCCAGCAGCTTAACTCGGGGGAGTGTAAGCGAGCAGTACTTC. The full variable domain, rest sourced from reference TRBV7-2 and TRBJ2-7, is GAGVSQSPSNKVTEKGKDVELRCDPISGHTALYWYRQSLGQGLEFLIYFQGNSAPDKSGLPSDRFSAERTGGSVSTLTIQRTQQEDSAVYLCASSLTRGSVSEQYFGPGTRLTVT.

V and J are TRBV7-9 and TRBJ2-5; TRBD2 aligns across 12 bases. The CDR3 length is 16 residues. The germline V gene has CDR1 SEHNR and CDR2 FQNEAQ (reference sequence). J lost 4 bases, V lost 4 bases, and 7 bases had no gene match. The CDR3 nucleotides read TGTGCCAGCAGCTCCCCCCTAGCGGGAGGGAGAGAGACCCAGTACTTC. Amino acid sequence: CASSSPLAGGRETQYF.

This clone came up once. The chain has TRBV10-3 and TRBJ1-1; D gene unclear. In germline, CDR1 is ENHRY, CDR2 SYGVKD. The CDR3 has 13 amino acids. Trimming removed 8 bases at V and 4 bases at J, with 14 bases between. CDR3 in amino acids: CAIADRVVTEAFF. DNA of the CDR3: TGTGCCATCGCAGACCGAGTTGTCACTGAAGCTTTCTTT.

The V call is TRBV30, the J call TRBJ2-1; TRBD2 matches 8 bases. V shed 0 bases, J shed 5 bases, and the junction held 9 bases outside the gene matches. The CDR3 has 16 amino acids. Per the germline V gene, CDR1 is GTSNPN and CDR2 is SVGIG (reference sequence). Here the CDR3 DNA reads TGTGCCTGGAGTGTACAAAGACTAGCGCTGAACAATGAGCAGTTCTTC. Translating it yields CAWSVQRLALNNEQFF.

This clone has just a few counts. The gene calls are TRBV28 and TRBJ2-5; D is unresolved. The end of the DNA fits TRBJ2-7 better, so the J call may be wrong. Germline V gives CDR1 MDHEN, CDR2 SYDVKM. The CDR3 is 12 amino acids. The CDR3 spells CASRDGIYEQYF. The CDR3 nucleotides read TGTGCCAGCAGGGACGGAATCTACGAGCAGTACTTC.

The rearrangement links TRBV5-6 to TRBJ2-5; TRBD2 matches 14 bases. CDR3 length equals 18 residues. The V gene end was trimmed by 4 bases and the J gene end by 4 bases; junction bases not matched to a gene: 12. Per germline, CDR1 SGHDT and CDR2 YYEEEE. The CDR3 here is CASSAAGLAGVWGETQYF. The CDR3 coding sequence is TGTGCCAGCAGCGCCGCGGGACTAGCGGGAGTCTGGGGAGAGACCCAGTACTTC.

This clone was detected once. The genes are TRBV2 and TRBJ2-2; 7 nucleotides align to TRBD1. V lost 5 bases, J lost 1 base, and 4 bases stayed unmatched. Germline V gives CDR1 SNHLY, CDR2 FYNNEI. The CDR3 is 15 residues long. In DNA form, the CDR3 reads TGTGCCAGCAGTCTTCGGACAGGGAACACCGGGGAGCTGTTTTTT. Its translation: CASSLRTGNTGELFF.

V usage is TRBV11-2 and J usage is TRBJ2-3; D uncertain. Germline assignment: CDR1 SGHAT and CDR2 FQNNGV. The CDR3 has 12 residues. V lost 5 bases, J lost 8 bases, and 11 bases lay in between. The CDR3, as DNA: TGTGCCAGCAGCCACCCCTTGGCTACGCAGTATTTT. Its protein product is CASSHPLATQYF.

The gene calls are TRBV5-6 and TRBJ1-1, with a tentative D call TRBD1 (5 bases). This CDR3 contains 15 residues. V gave up 0 bases and J gave up 1 base, with 10 bases separating them. The germline V gene has CDR1 SGHDT and CDR2 YYEEEE. DNA for the CDR3: TGTGCCAGCAGCTTGGGAATTAGGGGGAACACTGAAGCTTTCTTT. Residues: CASSLGIRGNTEAFF.

This chain links TRBV5-1 with TRBJ2-7; 11 nucleotides line up with TRBD2. V shed 3 bases and J 3 bases; nucleotides not matched to a gene: 2. CDR1 and CDR2 (germline): SGHRS, YFSETQ. The CDR3 runs 14 residues. The chain's CDR3 is CASSWGLADYEQYF. DNA of the CDR3: TGCGCCAGCAGCTGGGGACTAGCGGACTACGAGCAGTACTTC. The full variable domain, its missing parts supplied by reference TRBV5-1 and TRBJ2-7, is KAGVTQTPRYLIKTRGQQVTLSCSPISGHRSVSWYQQTPGQGLQFLFEYFSETQRNKGNFPGRFSGRQFSNSRSEMNVSTLELGDSALYLCASSWGLADYEQYFGPGTRLTVT.

The chain is built from TRBV5-1 and TRBJ2-5; 7 nucleotides align to TRBD2. Looked up from germline, CDR1 is SGHRS and CDR2 is YFSETQ. CDR3 length: 14 residues. The junction had 4 bases not matched to a gene; V was cut back by 0 bases and J by 5 bases. The CDR3 is CASSLGGRTETQYF. Here the CDR3 DNA reads TGCGCCAGCAGCTTGGGCGGGAGAACTGAGACCCAGTACTTC.